A selection of T cell receptor beta chains follows, all from one sample in a study of cytomegalovirus exposure and HLA in healthy donors. Profiled with immunoSEQ multiplex PCR; TCRdb holds only in-frame clones, not every one. The sample includes 140,000 or so clones, 70% to 90% seen only once; the top ten take roughly 4.3%. The sample taken for sequencing was PBMCs. The source is a woman in her 40s in good health and CMV-seropositive. Both conserved end residues are part of each CDR3. The D gene is left open where the match is weak. The listing skips clone size in some rows; elsewhere it reads once, few, many or a size class.

v_gene: TRBV28
abundance: .
d_gene: TRBD1
j_gene: TRBJ2-3
CDR3aa: CASSLDRAPAVTQYF
CDR3nt: TGTGCCAGCAGTCTAGACAGGGCCCCCGCAGTGACGCAGTATTTT

v_gene: TRBV7-2
abundance: .
d_gene: .
j_gene: TRBJ1-6
CDR3aa: CASSLKENSPLHF
CDR3nt: TGTGCCAGCAGCTTAAAAGAGAATTCACCCCTCCACTTT

v_gene: TRBV27
abundance: .
d_gene: .
j_gene: TRBJ2-7
CDR3aa: CASSSRWSSSYEQYF
CDR3nt: TGTGCCAGCAGTTCAAGATGGTCGAGCTCCTACGAGCAGTACTTC

v_gene: TRBV7-8
abundance: .
d_gene: TRBD2
j_gene: TRBJ2-7
CDR3aa: CASSLAGNRGDEQYF
CDR3nt: TGTGCCAGCAGCTTAGCAGGGAATCGGGGGGATGAGCAGTACTTC

v_gene: TRBV14
abundance: .
d_gene: .
j_gene: TRBJ2-7
CDR3aa: CASSQDNLGYEQYF
CDR3nt: TGTGCCAGCAGCCAAGATAACTTGGGCTACGAGCAGTACTTC

v_gene: TRBV5-4
abundance: few
d_gene: .
j_gene: TRBJ2-7
CDR3aa: CASSLGRQDIYEQYF
CDR3nt: TGTGCCAGCAGCTTGGGAAGACAGGACATCTACGAGCAGTACTTC

v_gene: TRBV4-3
abundance: once
d_gene: TRBD1
j_gene: TRBJ2-2
CDR3aa: CASSQGTGFRTGELFF
CDR3nt: TGCGCCAGCAGCCAAGGGACAGGGTTTAGGACCGGGGAGCTGTTTTTT

v_gene: TRBV18
abundance: .
d_gene: .
j_gene: TRBJ2-4
CDR3aa: CASSPPELPKNIQYF
CDR3nt: TGTGCCAGCTCACCACCGGAGCTGCCCAAAAACATTCAGTACTTC

v_gene: TRBV6-5
abundance: .
d_gene: TRBD1
j_gene: TRBJ1-2
CDR3aa: CASSYSQGQTWGYTF
CDR3nt: TGTGCCAGCAGTTACTCTCAGGGACAGACTTGGGGCTACACCTTC

v_gene: TRBV28
abundance: .
d_gene: .
j_gene: TRBJ1-5
CDR3aa: CASSLSGLNQPQHF
CDR3nt: TGTGCCAGCAGTTTGTCTGGCCTCAATCAGCCCCAGCATTTT

v_gene: TRBV9
abundance: once
d_gene: .
j_gene: TRBJ1-3
CDR3aa: CASSVGGRNTIYF
CDR3nt: TGTGCCAGCAGCGTAGGAGGGCGCAACACCATATATTTT

v_gene: TRBV7-7
abundance: .
d_gene: .
j_gene: TRBJ2-5
CDR3aa: CASSLEIGGFGKTQYF
CDR3nt: TGTGCTAGCAGCTTGGAGATTGGGGGGTTCGGGAAGACCCAGTACTTC

v_gene: TRBV6-5
abundance: .
d_gene: .
j_gene: TRBJ2-5
CDR3aa: CASSWGLQETQYF
CDR3nt: TGTGCCAGCAGTTGGGGCCTACAAGAGACCCAGTACTTC

v_gene: TRBV5-4
abundance: .
d_gene: TRBD1
j_gene: TRBJ2-2
CDR3aa: CASSLGDRRNTGELFF
CDR3nt: TGTGCCAGCAGCTTGGGGGACAGGAGAAACACCGGGGAGCTGTTTTTT

v_gene: TRBV28
abundance: .
d_gene: TRBD1
j_gene: TRBJ2-7
CDR3aa: CASRGTGAQPGRAGEQYF
CDR3nt: TGTGCCAGCAGAGGGACAGGGGCGCAACCGGGGAGGGCCGGCGAGCAGTACTTC

v_gene: TRBV5-5
abundance: .
d_gene: .
j_gene: TRBJ2-2
CDR3aa: CASSLVRGTGELFF
CDR3nt: TGTGCCAGCAGCTTGGTTCGGGGTACCGGGGAGCTGTTTTTT

v_gene: TRBV2
abundance: .
d_gene: .
j_gene: TRBJ1-1
CDR3aa: CASSDQTAGEAFF
CDR3nt: TGTGCCAGCAGTGATCAGACAGCTGGCGAAGCTTTCTTT

v_gene: TRBV5-1
abundance: .
d_gene: TRBD2
j_gene: TRBJ2-3
CDR3aa: CASSLADSGGPQHSTDTQYF
CDR3nt: TGCGCCAGCAGCTTGGCGGATAGCGGGGGCCCCCAACATAGCACAGATACGCAGTATTTT

v_gene: TRBV28
abundance: .
d_gene: .
j_gene: TRBJ2-1
CDR3aa: CASRLLSSYNEQFF
CDR3nt: TGTGCCAGCAGGCTTCTAAGCTCCTACAATGAGCAGTTCTTC

v_gene: TRBV6-5
abundance: .
d_gene: .
j_gene: TRBJ1-2
CDR3aa: CASSYSGTGTNYGYTF
CDR3nt: TGTGCCAGCAGTTACTCGGGAACAGGAACTAACTATGGCTACACCTTC

v_gene: TRBV27
abundance: .
d_gene: .
j_gene: TRBJ1-5
CDR3aa: CASSELRTGGNQPQHF
CDR3nt: TGTGCCAGCAGCGAACTTAGAACGGGGGGCAATCAGCCCCAGCATTTT

v_gene: TRBV7-2
abundance: few
d_gene: .
j_gene: TRBJ1-5
CDR3aa: CASSSDTYNQPQHF
CDR3nt: TGTGCCAGCAGCTCCGACACTTACAATCAGCCCCAGCATTTT

v_gene: TRBV5-1
abundance: .
d_gene: TRBD1
j_gene: TRBJ2-7
CDR3aa: CASSFGQGWEYGDYEQYF
CDR3nt: TGCGCCAGCAGCTTCGGACAGGGTTGGGAATACGGGGACTACGAGCAGTACTTC